This T cell receptor beta chain was retrieved from a study of OX40 agonist ivuxolimab in advanced cancers. Repertoires were generated with immunoSEQ multiplex PCR, while TCRdb's copy carries only in-frame clones and drops some. The sample lists some 20,000 clones; around four fifths were seen once. The CDR3 contains 16 residues. V was clipped by 0 bases and J by 4 bases; unmatched bases: 6. Germline V gene sequence: CDR1 LNHNV, CDR2 YYDKDF (reference sequence). This sequence was found in an adult with an advanced solid tumor such as melanoma, head and neck, liver or kidney cancer. The sequenced sample was CD4+ or CD8+ T cells sorted from blood, obtained in a trial of the OX40 agonist ivuxolimab. The gene calls are TRBV15 and TRBJ1-2; 9 bases align to TRBD1. The CDR3 nucleotides are TGTGCCACCAGCAGAGATCGGGGACAGGGTGGCTATGGCTACACCTTC. Amino acids: CATSRDRGQGGYGYTF.